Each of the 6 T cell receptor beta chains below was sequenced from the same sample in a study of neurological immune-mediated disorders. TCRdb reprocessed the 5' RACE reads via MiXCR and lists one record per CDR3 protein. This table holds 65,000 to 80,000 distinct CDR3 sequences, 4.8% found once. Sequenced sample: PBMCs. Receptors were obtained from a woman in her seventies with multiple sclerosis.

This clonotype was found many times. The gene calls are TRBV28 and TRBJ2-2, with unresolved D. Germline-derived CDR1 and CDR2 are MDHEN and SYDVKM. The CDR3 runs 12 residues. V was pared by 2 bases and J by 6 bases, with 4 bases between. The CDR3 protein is CASSLRAGELFF. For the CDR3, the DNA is TGTGCCAGCAGTTTAAGGGCCGGGGAGCTGTTTTTT.

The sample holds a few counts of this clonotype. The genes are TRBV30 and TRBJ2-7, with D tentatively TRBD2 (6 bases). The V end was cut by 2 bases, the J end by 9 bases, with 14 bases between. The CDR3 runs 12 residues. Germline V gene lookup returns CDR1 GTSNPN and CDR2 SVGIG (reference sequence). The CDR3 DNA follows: TGTGCCTGGAGTCCACGCCGGGGGAGGCAGTACTTC. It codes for CAWSPRRGRQYF.

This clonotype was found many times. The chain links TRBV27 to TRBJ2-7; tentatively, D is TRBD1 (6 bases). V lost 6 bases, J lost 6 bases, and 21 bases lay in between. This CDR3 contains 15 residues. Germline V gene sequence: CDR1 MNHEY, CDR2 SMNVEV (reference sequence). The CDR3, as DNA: TGTGCCAGCAGACGAACAGGGCCCGGAGTGGTCGAGCAGTACTTC. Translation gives CASRRTGPGVVEQYF.

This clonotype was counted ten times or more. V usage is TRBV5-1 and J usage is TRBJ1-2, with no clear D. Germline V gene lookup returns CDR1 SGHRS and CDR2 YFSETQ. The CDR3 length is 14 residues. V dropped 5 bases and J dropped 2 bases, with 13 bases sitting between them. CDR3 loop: CASSGQDQNYGYTF. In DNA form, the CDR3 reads TGCGCCAGCAGTGGGCAGGATCAAAACTATGGCTACACCTTC.

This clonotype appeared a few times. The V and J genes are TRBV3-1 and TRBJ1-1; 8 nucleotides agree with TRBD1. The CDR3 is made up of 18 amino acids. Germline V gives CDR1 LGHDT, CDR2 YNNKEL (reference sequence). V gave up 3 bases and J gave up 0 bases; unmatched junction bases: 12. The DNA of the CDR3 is TGTGCCAGCAGCCATCGGACAGGGAGGGATGGGATGAACACTGAAGCTTTCTTT. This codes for CASSHRTGRDGMNTEAFF.

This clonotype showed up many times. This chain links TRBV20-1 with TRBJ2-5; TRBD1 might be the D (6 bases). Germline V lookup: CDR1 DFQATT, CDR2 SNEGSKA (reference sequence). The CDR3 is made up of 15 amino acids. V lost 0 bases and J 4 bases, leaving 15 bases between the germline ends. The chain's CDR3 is CSARDVQTGLETQYF. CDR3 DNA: TGCAGTGCTAGAGATGTACAGACAGGTCTAGAGACCCAGTACTTC.